This T cell receptor (beta chain) emerged from a study of T cells in localized non-small cell lung cancer. Study results and caveats: Heterogeneity is still possible, as just one tumor region was sequenced. The study detected a median roughly 56 of the top 100 tumor clones in adjacent lung. Adjacent uninvolved lung tissue had the highest T cell clonality, exceeding tumor.

To note about this clone: Its antigen is unidentified.

The V gene's germline CDR1 is ENHRY and CDR2 SYGVKD. The CDR3 spans 14 residues. The V segment lost 3 bases and the J segment 7 bases; nucleotides outside the gene matches: 8. The data were produced by immunoSEQ multiplex PCR, yet TCRdb's version contains in-frame clones alone and is incomplete. Of tens of thousands of clones in the sample, 85% to 90% were seen once. The specimen was peripheral blood, collected before any cancer treatment. The receptor was isolated from a woman aged 40 to 75 with stage I squamous cell lung carcinoma. This sequence joins TRBV10-3 and TRBJ1-2; 7 bases line up with TRBD1. In nucleotides, the CDR3 is TGTGCCATCAGTGACGCCGAGGGGGCGTTTGGCTACACCTTC. Translated, it gives CAISDAEGAFGYTF.